This record looks at one T cell receptor beta chain sequence and its context. The data are from a study of sequential checkpoint blockade in melanoma. About the study: First-line arms were nivolumab then ipilimumab, or the reverse, randomized 1:1.

Clones were sequenced by immunoSEQ multiplex PCR, and TCRdb holds only the in-frame ones, with some missing. In the table there are fewer than 30,000 clones, over 80% of which are singletons. Germline lookup yields CDR1 LNHDA and CDR2 SQIVND (reference sequence). CDR3 length: 14 amino acids. The ends lost 11 bases at V and 4 bases at J; junction bases unmatched: 10. Treatment of the sample: randomized to nivolumab then ipilimumab (arm A) or the reverse (arm B). V is TRBV19 and J is TRBJ1-2, with 10 bases that match TRBD1. The clonotype comes from a human donor with melanoma. The sample consisted of CD8+ T cells sorted from blood (inferred from file names), taken from a patient given nivolumab and ipilimumab in sequence. CDR3 residues: CAGSPGQGIYGYTF. In nucleotides, the CDR3 is TGTGCCGGGAGCCCGGGACAGGGGATCTATGGCTACACCTTC.